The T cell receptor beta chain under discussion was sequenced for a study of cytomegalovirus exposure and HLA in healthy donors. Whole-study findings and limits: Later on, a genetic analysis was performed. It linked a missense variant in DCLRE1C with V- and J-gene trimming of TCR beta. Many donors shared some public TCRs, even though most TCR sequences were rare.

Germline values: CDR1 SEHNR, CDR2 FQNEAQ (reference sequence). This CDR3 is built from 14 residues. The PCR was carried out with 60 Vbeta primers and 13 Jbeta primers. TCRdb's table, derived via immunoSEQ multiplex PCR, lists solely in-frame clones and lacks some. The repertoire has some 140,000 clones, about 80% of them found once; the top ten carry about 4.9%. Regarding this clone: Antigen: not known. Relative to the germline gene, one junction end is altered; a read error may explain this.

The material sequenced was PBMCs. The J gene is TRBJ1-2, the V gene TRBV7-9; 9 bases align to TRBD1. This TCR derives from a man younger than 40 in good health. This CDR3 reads CSSSDRDRDYGYTF. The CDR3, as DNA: TGTTCCAGCAGCGACCGGGACAGGGACTATGGCTACACCTTC.